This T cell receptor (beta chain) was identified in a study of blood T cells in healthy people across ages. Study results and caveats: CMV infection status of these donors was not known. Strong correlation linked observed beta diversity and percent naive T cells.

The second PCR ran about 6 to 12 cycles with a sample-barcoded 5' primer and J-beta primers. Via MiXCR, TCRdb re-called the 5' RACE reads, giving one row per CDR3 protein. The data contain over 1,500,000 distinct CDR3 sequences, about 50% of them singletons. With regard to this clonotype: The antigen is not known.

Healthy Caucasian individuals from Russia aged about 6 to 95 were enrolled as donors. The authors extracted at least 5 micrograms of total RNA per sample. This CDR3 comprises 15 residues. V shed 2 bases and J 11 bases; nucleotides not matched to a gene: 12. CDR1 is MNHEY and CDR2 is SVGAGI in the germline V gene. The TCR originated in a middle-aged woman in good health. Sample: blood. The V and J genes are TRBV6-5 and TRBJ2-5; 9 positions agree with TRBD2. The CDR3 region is CASSYRGGGANEQYF. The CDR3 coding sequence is TGTGCCAGCAGTTACAGGGGCGGGGGGGCGAATGAGCAGTACTTC.